This T cell receptor (beta chain) is from a study of T cells in Graves' hyperthyroidism and ophthalmopathy. Amplification yielded TCR beta CDR3 regions, with RNA transcripts as the source. HTBI primers were used for first-round RT-PCR of the TCR CDR3. TCRdb redid the calling of the multiplex PCR reads with MiXCR, one entry per CDR3 protein. In the table there are about 530,000 distinct CDR3 sequences, over 15% of which are singletons. The sequenced sample was blood. The clonotype was recovered from a woman younger than 35 with Graves' ophthalmopathy.

DNA for the CDR3: TGTGCCAGCAGCGTTTCTAGCGGGGGGGCAAATGAGCAGTTCTTC. Translated: CASSVSSGGANEQFF. The chain is built from TRBV9 and TRBJ2-1; 12 bases match TRBD2. Germline-derived CDR1 and CDR2 are SGDLS and YYNGEE. J gave up 7 bases and V 2 bases, and 4 bases lay outside the gene matches. The CDR3 spans 15 residues.